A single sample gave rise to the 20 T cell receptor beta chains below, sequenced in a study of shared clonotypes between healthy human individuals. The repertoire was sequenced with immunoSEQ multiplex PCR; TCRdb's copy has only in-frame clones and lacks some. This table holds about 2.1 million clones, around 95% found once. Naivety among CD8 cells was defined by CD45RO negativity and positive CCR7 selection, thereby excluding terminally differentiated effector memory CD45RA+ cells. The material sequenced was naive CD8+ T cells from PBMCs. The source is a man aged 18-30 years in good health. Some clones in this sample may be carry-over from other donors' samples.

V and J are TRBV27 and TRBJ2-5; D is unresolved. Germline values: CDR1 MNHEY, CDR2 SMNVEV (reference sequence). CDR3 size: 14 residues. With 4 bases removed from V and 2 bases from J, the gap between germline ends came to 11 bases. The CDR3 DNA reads TGTGCCAGCAGTTACTGGGGTCCACAAGAGACCCAGTACTTC. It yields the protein CASSYWGPQETQYF.

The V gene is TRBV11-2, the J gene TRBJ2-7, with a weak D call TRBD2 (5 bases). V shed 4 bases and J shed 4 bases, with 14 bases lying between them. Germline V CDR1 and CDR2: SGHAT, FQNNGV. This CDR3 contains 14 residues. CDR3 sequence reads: CASSSRTEEYEQYF. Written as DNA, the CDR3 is TGTGCCAGCAGCTCTCGAACGGAGGAATACGAGCAGTACTTC.

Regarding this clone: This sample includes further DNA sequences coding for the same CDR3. CDR3: CASSLSRSQETQYF. The DNA of the CDR3 is TGTGCCAGCAGTTTAAGCAGGTCCCAAGAGACCCAGTACTTC. This rearrangement joins TRBV27 to TRBJ2-5; D gene ambiguous. V gave up 2 bases and J gave up 1 base, with 8 bases separating them. CDR1 MNHEY and CDR2 SMNVEV come from the germline V gene (reference sequence). The CDR3 has 14 amino acids.

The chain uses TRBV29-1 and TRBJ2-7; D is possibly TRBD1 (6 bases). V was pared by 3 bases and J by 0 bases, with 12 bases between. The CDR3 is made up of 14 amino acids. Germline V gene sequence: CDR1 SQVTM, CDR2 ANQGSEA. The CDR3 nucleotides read TGCAGCGTTGAGGGGGACACCAACTCCTACGAGCAGTACTTC. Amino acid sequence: CSVEGDTNSYEQYF.

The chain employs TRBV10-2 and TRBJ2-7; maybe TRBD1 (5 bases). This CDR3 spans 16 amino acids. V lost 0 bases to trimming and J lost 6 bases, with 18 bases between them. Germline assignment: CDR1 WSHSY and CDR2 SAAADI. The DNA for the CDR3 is TGCGCCAGCAGTGAGTCGTCGGCGCCAGGGATGAGCGAGCAGTACTTC. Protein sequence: CASSESSAPGMSEQYF.

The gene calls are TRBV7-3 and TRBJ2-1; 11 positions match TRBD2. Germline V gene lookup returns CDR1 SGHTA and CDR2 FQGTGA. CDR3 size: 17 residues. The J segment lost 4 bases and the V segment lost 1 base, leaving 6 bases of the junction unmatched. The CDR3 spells CASSLIAGLAEYNEQFF. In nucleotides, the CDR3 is TGTGCCAGCAGCTTAATTGCGGGACTAGCGGAATACAATGAGCAGTTCTTC.

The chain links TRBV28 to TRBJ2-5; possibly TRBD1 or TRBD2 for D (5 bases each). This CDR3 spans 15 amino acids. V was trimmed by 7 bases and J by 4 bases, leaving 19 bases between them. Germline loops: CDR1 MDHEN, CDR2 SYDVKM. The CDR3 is CASNNLGEAGETQYF. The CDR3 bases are TGTGCCAGCAACAACTTGGGGGAAGCCGGAGAGACCCAGTACTTC.

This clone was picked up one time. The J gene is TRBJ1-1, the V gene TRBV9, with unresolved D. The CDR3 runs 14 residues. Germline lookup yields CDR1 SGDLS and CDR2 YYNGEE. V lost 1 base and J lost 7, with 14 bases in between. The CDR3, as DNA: TGTGCCAGCAGCGTAAACCCGGCGGGTGTTGAAGCTTTCTTT. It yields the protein CASSVNPAGVEAFF.

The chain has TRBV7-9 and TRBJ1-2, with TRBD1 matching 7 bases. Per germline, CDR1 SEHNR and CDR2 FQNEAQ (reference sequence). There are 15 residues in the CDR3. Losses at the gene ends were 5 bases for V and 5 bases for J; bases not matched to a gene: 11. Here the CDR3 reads CASSNDRAGGYGYTF. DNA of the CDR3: TGTGCCAGCAGCAACGACAGGGCCGGGGGATATGGCTACACCTTC.

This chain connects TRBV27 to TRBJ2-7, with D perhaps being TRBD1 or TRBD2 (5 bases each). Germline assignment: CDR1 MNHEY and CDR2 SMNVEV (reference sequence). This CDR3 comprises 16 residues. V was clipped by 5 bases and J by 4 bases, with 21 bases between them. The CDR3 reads CASSEEQGPPFYEQYF. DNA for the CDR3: TGTGCCAGCAGTGAGGAGCAGGGACCACCCTTTTACGAGCAGTACTTC.

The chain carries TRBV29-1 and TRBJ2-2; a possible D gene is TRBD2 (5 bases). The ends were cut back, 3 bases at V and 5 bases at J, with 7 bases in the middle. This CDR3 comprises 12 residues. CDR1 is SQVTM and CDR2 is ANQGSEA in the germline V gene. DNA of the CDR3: TGCAGCGTTGACTGGAGGACCGGGGAGCTGTTTTTT. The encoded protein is CSVDWRTGELFF.

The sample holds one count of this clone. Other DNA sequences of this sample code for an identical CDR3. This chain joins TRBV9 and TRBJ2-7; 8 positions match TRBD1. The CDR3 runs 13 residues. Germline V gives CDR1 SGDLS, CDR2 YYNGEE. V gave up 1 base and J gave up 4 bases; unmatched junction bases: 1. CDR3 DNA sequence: TGTGCCAGCAGCGTAAGACAGGGGTACGAGCAGTACTTC. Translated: CASSVRQGYEQYF.

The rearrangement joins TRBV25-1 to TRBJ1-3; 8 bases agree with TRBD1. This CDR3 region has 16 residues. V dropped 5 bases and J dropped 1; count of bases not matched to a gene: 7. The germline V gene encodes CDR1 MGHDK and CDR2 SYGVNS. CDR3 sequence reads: CASSHNRGYSGNTIYF. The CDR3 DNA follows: TGTGCCAGCAGTCACAACAGGGGGTATTCTGGAAACACCATATATTTT. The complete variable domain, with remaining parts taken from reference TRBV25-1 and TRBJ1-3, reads EADIYQTPRYLVIGTGKKITLECSQTMGHDKMYWYQQDPGMELHLIHYSYGVNSTEKGDLSSESTVSRIRTEHFPLTLESARPSHTSQYLCASSHNRGYSGNTIYFGEGSWLTVV.

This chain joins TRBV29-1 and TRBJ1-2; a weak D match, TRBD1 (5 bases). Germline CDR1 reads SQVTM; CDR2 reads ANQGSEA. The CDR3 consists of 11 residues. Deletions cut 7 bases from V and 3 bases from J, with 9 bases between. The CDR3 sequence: CSDRGDYGYTF. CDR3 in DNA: TGCAGCGATAGGGGCGACTATGGCTACACCTTC. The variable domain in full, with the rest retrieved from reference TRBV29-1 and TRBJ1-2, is SAVISQKPSRDICQRGTSLTIQCQVDSQVTMMFWYRQQPGQSLTLIATANQGSEATYESGFVIDKFPISRPNLTFSTLTVSNMSPEDSSIYLCSDRGDYGYTFGSGTRLTVV.

For the CDR3, the DNA is TGTGCCAGCAGTCTGAGGGGACCGGCGGACAATGAGCAGTTCTTC. Protein product: CASSLRGPADNEQFF. The chain combines TRBV27 with TRBJ2-1; D possibly uses TRBD1 or TRBD2 (5 bases each). The V end was cut by 5 bases, the J end by 5 bases, with 16 bases between. Germline values: CDR1 MNHEY, CDR2 SMNVEV (reference sequence). The CDR3 length is 15 residues.

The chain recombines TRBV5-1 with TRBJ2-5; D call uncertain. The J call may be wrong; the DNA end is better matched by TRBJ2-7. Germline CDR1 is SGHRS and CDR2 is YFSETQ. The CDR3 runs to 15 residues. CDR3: CASSLAQVSDYEQYF. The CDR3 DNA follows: TGCGCCAGCAGCTTGGCCCAGGTTTCGGACTACGAGCAGTACTTC.

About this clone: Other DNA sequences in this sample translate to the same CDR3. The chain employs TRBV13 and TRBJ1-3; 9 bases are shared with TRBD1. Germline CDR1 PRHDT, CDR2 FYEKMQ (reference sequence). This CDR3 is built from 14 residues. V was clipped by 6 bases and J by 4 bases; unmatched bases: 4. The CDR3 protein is CASSSGTGGNTIYF. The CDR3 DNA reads TGTGCCAGCAGTTCCGGGACAGGGGGAAACACCATATATTTT.

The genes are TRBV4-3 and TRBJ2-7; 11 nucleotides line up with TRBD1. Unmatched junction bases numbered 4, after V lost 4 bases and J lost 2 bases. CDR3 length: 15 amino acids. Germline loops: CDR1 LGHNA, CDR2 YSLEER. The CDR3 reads CASSRTGGSPYEQYF. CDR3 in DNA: TGCGCCAGCAGCCGGACAGGGGGCTCCCCCTACGAGCAGTACTTC.

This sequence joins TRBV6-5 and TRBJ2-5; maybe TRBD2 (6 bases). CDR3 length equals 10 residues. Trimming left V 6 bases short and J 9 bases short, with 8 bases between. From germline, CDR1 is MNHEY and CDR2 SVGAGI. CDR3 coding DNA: TGTGCCAGCAGAAGGAGGGCCCAGTACTTC. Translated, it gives CASRRRAQYF.

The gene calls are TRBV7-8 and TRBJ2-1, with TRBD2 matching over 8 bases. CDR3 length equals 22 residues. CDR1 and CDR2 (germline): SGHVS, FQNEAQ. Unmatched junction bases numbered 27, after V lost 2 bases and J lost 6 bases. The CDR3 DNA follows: TGTGCCAGCAGCTTACCCGCCGGGGTCGGCTATGTCGTTGCGGGAGGTGTCAATGAGCAGTTCTTC. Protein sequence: CASSLPAGVGYVVAGGVNEQFF.